Listed below are T cell receptor beta chains from one sample, sequenced in a study of T cells in Graves' hyperthyroidism and ophthalmopathy. TCRdb recomputed calls from the multiplex PCR reads with MiXCR, one row per CDR3 protein. The data hold 360,000 or so distinct CDR3 sequences, with less than 20% observed a single time. The source material was blood. These receptors were obtained from a woman in her thirties or forties with Graves' ophthalmopathy. Both conserved end residues are part of each CDR3. The D gene is left open where the match is weak. A row's size may be missing; if present it is once, few, many or a size class.

CASSYSGDSLGETQYF | TGTGCCAGCAGTTACTCGGGGGACAGCTTGGGGGAGACCCAGTACTTC | TRBD1 | TRBV6-5 | . | TRBJ2-5 | 16
CASSIATGDDEQYF | TGTGCCAGTAGTATAGCAACAGGGGACGACGAGCAGTACTTC | TRBD1 | TRBV19 | . | TRBJ2-7 | 14
CASSFVPSYEQYF | TGTGCCAGCAGTTTTGTACCCTCCTACGAGCAGTACTTC | . | TRBV28 | . | TRBJ2-7 | 13
CASRPPGLGSNQPQHF | TGTGCCAGCAGGCCTCCGGGTCTCGGGAGCAATCAGCCCCAGCATTTT | . | TRBV2 | many | TRBJ1-5 | 16
CASSASFTGQRLGTQYF | TGTGCCAGCAGTGCCTCGTTTACGGGACAGCGATTAGGGACCCAGTACTTC | TRBD1 | TRBV6-1 | many | TRBJ2-5 | 17
CASSLVAGGRQPQHF | TGTGCCAGCAGCTTAGTCGCAGGTGGCAGGCAGCCCCAGCATTTT | . | TRBV11-2 | many | TRBJ1-5 | 15
CASSLDLLQPTF | TGTGCCAGCAGCTTAGATCTTCTTCAACCCACCTTC | . | TRBV11-2 | many | TRBJ2-7 | 12
CASSPLQGRNTGELFF | TGTGCCAGCAGCCCCCTGCAGGGTAGGAACACCGGGGAGCTGTTTTTT | . | TRBV28 | many | TRBJ2-2 | 16
CAGRQGNIQYF | TGTGCCGGGAGACAGGGTAACATTCAGTACTTC | TRBD1 | TRBV28 | many | TRBJ2-4 | 11
CASSMRQLAGYGYTF | TGTGCCAGTAGTATGAGACAGCTAGCTGGCTATGGCTACACCTTC | . | TRBV19 | many | TRBJ1-2 | 15
CASSRSGTANTGELFF | TGTGCCAGCAGTCGTTCCGGGACAGCGAACACCGGGGAGCTGTTTTTT | TRBD1 | TRBV6-1 | . | TRBJ2-2 | 16
CASSLAATNSPLHF | TGTGCCAGCAGCTTAGCGGCGACCAATTCACCCCTCCACTTT | . | TRBV7-2 | . | TRBJ1-6 | 14
CSAPQGDHTEAFF | TGCAGTGCTCCACAGGGGGACCACACTGAAGCTTTCTTT | TRBD1 | TRBV20-1 | few | TRBJ1-1 | 13
CATSRVVGYEQYF | TGTGCCACCAGCAGAGTGGTCGGCTACGAGCAGTACTTC | . | TRBV15 | . | TRBJ2-7 | 13
CASSPASAPTYEQYF | TGCGCCAGCAGCCCCGCTAGCGCGCCCACCTACGAGCAGTACTTC | . | TRBV5-1 | . | TRBJ2-7 | 15
CAGNRGHPGETQYF | TGTGCCGGAAACAGGGGACACCCCGGAGAGACCCAGTACTTC | TRBD1 | TRBV2 | many | TRBJ2-5 | 14
CASSYGLRGMLAEQYF | TGTGCCAGCAGTTACGGCCTCAGGGGAATGTTGGCCGAGCAGTACTTC | . | TRBV6-5 | . | TRBJ2-7 | 16
CASSIEDGLYGYTF | TGTGCCAGTAGTATAGAAGACGGCCTCTATGGCTACACCTTC | . | TRBV19 | many | TRBJ1-2 | 14
CASSYQGSSYEQYF | TGTGCCAGCAGTTATCAGGGGAGCTCCTACGAGCAGTACTTC | . | TRBV6-2/TRBV6-3 | many | TRBJ2-7 | 14
CASSDLTYGYTF | TGTGCCAGCAGTGACCTCACCTATGGCTACACCTTC | . | TRBV5-6 | many | TRBJ1-2 | 12
CAKWRGEGRKETQYF | TGTGCCAAGTGGCGGGGGGAGGGGAGAAAAGAGACCCAGTACTTC | TRBD2 | TRBV6-5 | many | TRBJ2-5 | 15
CAWSVPTTRGETQYF | TGTGCCTGGAGTGTACCGACCACGAGGGGAGAGACCCAGTACTTC | . | TRBV30 | few | TRBJ2-5 | 15
CASGLSRQANTEAFF | TGTGCTAGTGGTTTGTCCCGACAGGCGAACACTGAAGCTTTCTTT | . | TRBV12-5 | many | TRBJ1-1 | 15
CASSNPRDGYTEAFF | TGTGCCAGTAGTAACCCCCGGGACGGATACACTGAAGCTTTCTTT | . | TRBV19 | . | TRBJ1-1 | 15
CASSFSSAEAFF | TGTGCCAGCAGTTTCAGCTCCGCTGAAGCTTTCTTT | . | TRBV28 | many | TRBJ1-1 | 12
CASSDGVWDTQYF | TGTGCCAGCAGTGATGGAGTCTGGGATACGCAGTATTTT | . | TRBV2 | many | TRBJ2-3 | 13
CASRRGTSGSYEQYF | TGTGCCAGCAGAAGGGGAACTAGCGGTTCCTACGAGCAGTACTTC | TRBD2 | TRBV27 | many | TRBJ2-7 | 15
CASSPIDRTYEQYF | TGTGCCAGCAGCCCGATTGACAGGACCTACGAGCAGTACTTC | . | TRBV9 | many | TRBJ2-7 | 14
CAWSAGLWYGYTF | TGTGCCTGGAGTGCCGGCTTGTGGTATGGCTACACCTTC | . | TRBV30 | many | TRBJ1-2 | 13
CASSYSGGGTYEQYF | TGTGCCAGCAGTTACTCCGGAGGGGGCACCTACGAGCAGTACTTC | . | TRBV6-5 | many | TRBJ2-7 | 15
CASSGQGNHRQPQHF | TGTGCCAGTAGTGGACAGGGTAATCACAGACAGCCCCAGCATTTT | TRBD1 | TRBV19 | many | TRBJ1-5 | 15
CASSSTSGSPQETQYF | TGTGCCAGTAGTTCGACTAGCGGGAGTCCCCAAGAGACCCAGTACTTC | TRBD2 | TRBV19 | many | TRBJ2-5 | 16
CASSLGLPPLHF | TGTGCCAGCAGTTTAGGACTTCCACCCCTCCACTTT | . | TRBV12-3/TRBV12-4 | many | TRBJ1-6 | 12
CSALPGGNLDEQYF | TGCAGTGCCCTCCCCGGGGGGAATCTAGACGAGCAGTACTTC | TRBD2 | TRBV20-1 | many | TRBJ2-7 | 14
CASSLGTGWSYEQYF | TGTGCCAGCAGTTTGGGGACAGGTTGGTCCTACGAGCAGTACTTC | TRBD1 | TRBV27 | many | TRBJ2-7 | 15
CASSQNRVLNTEAFF | TGTGCCAGCAGCCAAAACAGGGTTTTGAACACTGAAGCTTTCTTT | . | TRBV7-2 | many | TRBJ1-1 | 15
CASRPRTSIYEQYF | TGTGCCAGCAGACCTAGGACTAGTATCTACGAGCAGTACTTC | TRBD2 | TRBV12-3/TRBV12-4 | . | TRBJ2-7 | 14
CASSVAVQYQETQYF | TGTGCCAGCAGCGTAGCTGTCCAGTACCAAGAGACCCAGTACTTC | . | TRBV9 | many | TRBJ2-5 | 15
CSARDEGRVTGEQYF | TGCAGTGCTAGAGACGAGGGTAGGGTAACGGGGGAGCAGTACTTC | . | TRBV20-1 | many | TRBJ2-7 | 15
CAWSMRQGLSYEQYF | TGTGCCTGGAGTATGCGGCAGGGGCTTTCCTACGAGCAGTACTTC | . | TRBV30 | many | TRBJ2-7 | 15
CASRTGETADEQYF | TGTGCCAGCAGGACCGGGGAGACGGCAGACGAGCAGTACTTC | . | TRBV28 | many | TRBJ2-7 | 14
CATQPPQDRGEQYF | TGTGCCACCCAGCCACCACAGGACCGGGGCGAGCAGTACTTC | . | TRBV6-2/TRBV6-3 | . | TRBJ2-7 | 14
CASSSRGHTYEQYF | TGCGCCAGCAGCTCCCGGGGGCATACCTACGAGCAGTACTTC | . | TRBV5-1 | many | TRBJ2-7 | 14
CASSTNRVNYGYTF | TGTGCCAGCAGTACGAACAGGGTTAACTATGGCTACACCTTC | . | TRBV2 | . | TRBJ1-2 | 14
CASSLLQGFTEAFF | TGCGCCAGCAGCCTACTACAGGGGTTTACTGAAGCTTTCTTT | TRBD1 | TRBV4-3 | . | TRBJ1-1 | 14
CASSLQPAPTGELFF | TGTGCCAGCAGCTTACAACCAGCTCCCACCGGGGAGCTGTTTTTT | . | TRBV7-2 | few | TRBJ2-2 | 15
CASSIRAPGNEQYF | TGCGCCAGCAGCATCCGGGCCCCAGGGAACGAGCAGTACTTC | . | TRBV4-1 | few | TRBJ2-7 | 14
CASSEARGSHEQYF | TGTGCCAGCAGTGAAGCGCGGGGGTCCCACGAGCAGTACTTC | TRBD2 | TRBV2 | . | TRBJ2-7 | 14
CAASISAGGDEQYF | TGTGCCGCCAGCATTTCAGCGGGAGGAGACGAGCAGTACTTC | TRBD2 | TRBV15 | once | TRBJ2-7 | 14
CASSPEMGGRNYEQYF | TGTGCCAGCAGCCCAGAGATGGGCGGGAGGAACTACGAGCAGTACTTC | TRBD2 | TRBV11-2 | many | TRBJ2-7 | 16